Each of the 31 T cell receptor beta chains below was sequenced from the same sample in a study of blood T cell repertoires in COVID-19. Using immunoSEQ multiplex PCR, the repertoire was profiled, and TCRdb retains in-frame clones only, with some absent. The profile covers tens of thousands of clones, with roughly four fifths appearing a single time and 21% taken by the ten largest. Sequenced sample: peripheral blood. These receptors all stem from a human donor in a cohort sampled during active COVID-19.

CDR3 coding DNA: TGTGCCAGCAGGGAAGGGGGCAACTATGGCTACACCTTC. It specifies CASREGGNYGYTF. The gene calls are TRBV6-4 and TRBJ1-2; TRBD1 agrees at 7 bases. This CDR3 is built from 13 residues. V lost 6 bases and J lost 2; bases outside the gene matches: 3. Germline V lookup: CDR1 MRHNA, CDR2 SNTAGT.

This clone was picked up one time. The CDR3 protein is CASSLGTGEGETQYF. The CDR3 coding sequence is TGTGCCAGCAGCTTAGGGACAGGGGAAGGGGAGACCCAGTACTTC. The rearrangement joins TRBV13 to TRBJ2-5; 8 bases are shared with TRBD1. CDR3 length: 15 residues. The V and J ends lost 0 bases and 5 bases, in that order; junction bases with no gene match: 5. CDR1 and CDR2 (germline): PRHDT, FYEKMQ (reference sequence).

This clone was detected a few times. CDR3 in DNA: TGTGCCAGCAGCCGTGAATTGGACTTTAATGAAAAACTGTTTTTT. Protein sequence: CASSRELDFNEKLFF. This chain uses TRBV7-9 with TRBJ1-4, with no clear D. This CDR3 is built from 15 residues. The germline V gene has CDR1 SEHNR and CDR2 FQNEAQ (reference sequence). V was clipped by 5 bases and J by 4 bases, with 14 bases between them.

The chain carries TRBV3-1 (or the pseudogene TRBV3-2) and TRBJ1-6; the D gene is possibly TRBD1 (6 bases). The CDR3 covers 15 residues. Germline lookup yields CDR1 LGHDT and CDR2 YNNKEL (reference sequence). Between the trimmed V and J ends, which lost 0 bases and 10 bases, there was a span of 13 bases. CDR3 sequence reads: CASSQDVGARSPLHF. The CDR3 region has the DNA TGTGCCAGCAGCCAAGATGTGGGGGCGCGATCACCCCTCCACTTT.

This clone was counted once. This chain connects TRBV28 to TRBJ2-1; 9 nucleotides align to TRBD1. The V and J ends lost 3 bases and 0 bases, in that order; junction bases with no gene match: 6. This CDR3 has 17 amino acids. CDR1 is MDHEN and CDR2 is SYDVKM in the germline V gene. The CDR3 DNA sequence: TGTGCCAGCAGTTTGTGGACAGGGGCATCCTCCTACAATGAGCAGTTCTTC. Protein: CASSLWTGASSYNEQFF.

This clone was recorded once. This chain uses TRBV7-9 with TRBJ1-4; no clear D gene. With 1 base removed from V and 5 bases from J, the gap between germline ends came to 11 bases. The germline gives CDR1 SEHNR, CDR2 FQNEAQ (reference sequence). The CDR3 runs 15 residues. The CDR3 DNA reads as TGTGCCAGCAGCTTAGACAGCTCAAGGAATGAAAAACTGTTTTTT. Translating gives CASSLDSSRNEKLFF.

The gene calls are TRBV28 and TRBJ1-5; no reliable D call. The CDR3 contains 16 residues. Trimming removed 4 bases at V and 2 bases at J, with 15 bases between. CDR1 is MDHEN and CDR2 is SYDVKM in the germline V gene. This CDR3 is CASSSLTAAGNQPQHF. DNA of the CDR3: TGTGCCAGCAGTTCCTTAACAGCAGCGGGCAATCAGCCCCAGCATTTT.

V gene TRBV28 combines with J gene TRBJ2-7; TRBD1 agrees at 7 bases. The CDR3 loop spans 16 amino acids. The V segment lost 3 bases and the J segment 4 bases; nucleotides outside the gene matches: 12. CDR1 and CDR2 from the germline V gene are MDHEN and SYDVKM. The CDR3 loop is CASSFEGARGKYEQYF. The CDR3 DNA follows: TGTGCCAGCAGTTTCGAGGGGGCCAGGGGCAAATACGAGCAGTACTTC. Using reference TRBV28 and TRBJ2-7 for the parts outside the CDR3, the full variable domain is DVKVTQSSRYLVKRTGEKVFLECVQDMDHENMFWYRQDPGLGLRLIYFSYDVKMKEKGDIPEGYSVSREKKERFSLILESASTNQTSMYLCASSFEGARGKYEQYFGPGTRLTVT.

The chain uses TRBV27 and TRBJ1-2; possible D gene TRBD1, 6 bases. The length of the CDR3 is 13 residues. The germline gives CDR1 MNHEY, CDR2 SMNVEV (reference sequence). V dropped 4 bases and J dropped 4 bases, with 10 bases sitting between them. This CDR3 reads CASSYRVGYGYTF. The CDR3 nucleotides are TGTGCCAGCAGTTACAGGGTAGGCTATGGCTACACCTTC.

DNA of the CDR3: TGTGCCAGCAGTTTAGGGGGGCCCTACGAGCAGTACTTC. Translating it yields CASSLGGPYEQYF. The gene calls are TRBV12-3 or TRBV12-4 and TRBJ2-7, with D perhaps TRBD1 (6 bases). The CDR3 covers 13 residues. Trimming took off 1 base at V and 2 bases at J, with 6 bases between the two ends.

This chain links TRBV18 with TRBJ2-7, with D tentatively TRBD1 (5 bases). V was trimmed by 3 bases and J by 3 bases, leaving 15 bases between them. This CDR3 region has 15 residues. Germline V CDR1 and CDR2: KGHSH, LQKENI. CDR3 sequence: CASSPSSRGNYEQYF. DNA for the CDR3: TGTGCCAGCTCACCTAGTTCTAGGGGTAACTACGAGCAGTACTTC. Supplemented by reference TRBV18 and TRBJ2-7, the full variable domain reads NAGVMQNPRHLVRRRGQEARLRCSPMKGHSHVYWYRQLPEEGLKFMVYLQKENIIDESGMPKERFSAEFPKEGPSILRIQQVVRGDSAAYFCASSPSSRGNYEQYFGPGTRLTVT.

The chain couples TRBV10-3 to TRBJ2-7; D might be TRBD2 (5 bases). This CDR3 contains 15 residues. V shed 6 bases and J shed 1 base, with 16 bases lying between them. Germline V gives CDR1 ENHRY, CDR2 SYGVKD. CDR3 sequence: CAIRGQASLSYEQYF. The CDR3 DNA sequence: TGTGCCATCAGGGGTCAGGCTAGCCTTTCCTACGAGCAGTACTTC.

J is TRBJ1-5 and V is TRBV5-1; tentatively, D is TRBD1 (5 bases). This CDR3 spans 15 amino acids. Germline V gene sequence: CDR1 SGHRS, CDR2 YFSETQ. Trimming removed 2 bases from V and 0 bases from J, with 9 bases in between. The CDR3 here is CASSFLGGSNQPQHF. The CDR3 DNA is TGCGCCAGCAGCTTCTTGGGGGGTAGCAATCAGCCCCAGCATTTT.

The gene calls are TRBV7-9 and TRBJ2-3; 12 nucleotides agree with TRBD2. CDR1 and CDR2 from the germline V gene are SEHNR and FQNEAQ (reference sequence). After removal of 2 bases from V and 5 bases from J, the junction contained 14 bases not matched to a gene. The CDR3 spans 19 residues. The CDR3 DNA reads TGTGCCAGCAGCTTATGGGAAGGACTAGCGGGACGAGAGGGAGATACGCAGTATTTT. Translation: CASSLWEGLAGREGDTQYF. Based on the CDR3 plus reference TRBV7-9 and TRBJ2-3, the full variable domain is DTGVSQNPRHKITKRGQNVTFRCDPISEHNRLYWYRQTLGQGPEFLTYFQNEAQLEKSRLLSDRFSAERPKGSFSTLEIQRTEQGDSAMYLCASSLWEGLAGREGDTQYFGPGTRLTVL.

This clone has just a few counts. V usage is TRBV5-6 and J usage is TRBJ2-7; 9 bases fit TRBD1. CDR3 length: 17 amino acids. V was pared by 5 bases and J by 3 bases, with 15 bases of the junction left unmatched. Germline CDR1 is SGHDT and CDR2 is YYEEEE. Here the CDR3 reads CASSAGTGISTLYEQYF. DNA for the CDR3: TGTGCCAGCAGTGCCGGGACAGGGATCTCCACTCTCTACGAGCAGTACTTC. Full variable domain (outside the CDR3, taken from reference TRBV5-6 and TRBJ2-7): DAGVTQSPTHLIKTRGQQVTLRCSPKSGHDTVSWYQQALGQGPQFIFQYYEEEERQRGNFPDRFSGHQFPNYSSELNVNALLLGDSALYLCASSAGTGISTLYEQYFGPGTRLTVT.

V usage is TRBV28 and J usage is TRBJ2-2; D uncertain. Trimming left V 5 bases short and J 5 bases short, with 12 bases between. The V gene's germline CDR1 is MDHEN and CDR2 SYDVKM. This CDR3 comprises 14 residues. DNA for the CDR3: TGTGCCAGCAGTCGCCCGCCGGAGACCGGGGAGCTGTTTTTT. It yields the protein CASSRPPETGELFF.

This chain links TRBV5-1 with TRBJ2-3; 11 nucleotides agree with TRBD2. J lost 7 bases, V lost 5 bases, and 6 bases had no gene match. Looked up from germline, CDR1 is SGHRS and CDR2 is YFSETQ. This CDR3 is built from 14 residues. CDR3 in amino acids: CASSFGTSGNTQYF. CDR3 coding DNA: TGCGCCAGCAGTTTTGGGACTAGCGGCAATACGCAGTATTTT. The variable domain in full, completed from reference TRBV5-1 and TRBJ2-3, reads KAGVTQTPRYLIKTRGQQVTLSCSPISGHRSVSWYQQTPGQGLQFLFEYFSETQRNKGNFPGRFSGRQFSNSRSEMNVSTLELGDSALYLCASSFGTSGNTQYFGPGTRLTVL.

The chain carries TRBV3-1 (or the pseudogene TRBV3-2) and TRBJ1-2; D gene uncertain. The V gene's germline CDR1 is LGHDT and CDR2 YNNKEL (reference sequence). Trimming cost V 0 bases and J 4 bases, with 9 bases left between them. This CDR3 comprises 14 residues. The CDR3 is CASSQDAGFYGYTF. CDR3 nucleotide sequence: TGTGCCAGCAGCCAAGATGCGGGATTCTATGGCTACACCTTC.

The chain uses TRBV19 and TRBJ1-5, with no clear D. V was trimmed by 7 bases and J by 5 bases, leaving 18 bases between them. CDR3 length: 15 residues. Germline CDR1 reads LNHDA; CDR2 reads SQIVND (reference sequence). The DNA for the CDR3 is TGTGCCAGTAAGCCCGAACGACGCCGGGATCAGCCCCAGCATTTT. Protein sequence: CASKPERRRDQPQHF.

Here the CDR3 DNA reads TGTGCCAGCAGCTTAGTCCTGCGGGCAGGGAACACCGGGGAGCTGTTTTTT. This sequence encodes CASSLVLRAGNTGELFF. V is TRBV7-2 and J is TRBJ2-2, with D perhaps TRBD2 (5 bases). The germline V gene encodes CDR1 SGHTA and CDR2 FQGNSA. Deletions cut 1 base from V and 1 base from J, with 13 bases between. The CDR3 has 17 amino acids. Based on the CDR3 plus reference TRBV7-2 and TRBJ2-2, the full variable domain is GAGVSQSPSNKVTEKGKDVELRCDPISGHTALYWYRQSLGQGLEFLIYFQGNSAPDKSGLPSDRFSAERTGGSVSTLTIQRTQQEDSAVYLCASSLVLRAGNTGELFFGEGSRLTVL.

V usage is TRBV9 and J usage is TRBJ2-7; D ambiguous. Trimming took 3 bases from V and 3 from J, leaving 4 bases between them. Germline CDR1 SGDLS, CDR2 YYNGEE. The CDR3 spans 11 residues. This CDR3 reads CASSAGYEQYF. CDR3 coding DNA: TGTGCCAGCAGCGCCGGCTACGAGCAGTACTTC.

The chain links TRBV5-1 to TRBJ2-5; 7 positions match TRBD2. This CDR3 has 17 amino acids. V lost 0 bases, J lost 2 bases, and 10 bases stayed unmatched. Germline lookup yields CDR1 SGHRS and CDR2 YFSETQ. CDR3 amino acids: CASSLAGGAGSQETQYF. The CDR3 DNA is TGCGCCAGCAGCTTGGCCGGGGGAGCGGGAAGTCAAGAGACCCAGTACTTC.

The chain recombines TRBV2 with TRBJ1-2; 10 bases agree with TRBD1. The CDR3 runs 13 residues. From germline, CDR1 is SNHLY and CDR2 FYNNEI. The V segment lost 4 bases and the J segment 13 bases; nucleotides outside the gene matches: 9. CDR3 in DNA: TGTGCCAGCAGTGTCGGACAGGGGGAATGTTGCACCTTC. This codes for CASSVGQGECCTF.

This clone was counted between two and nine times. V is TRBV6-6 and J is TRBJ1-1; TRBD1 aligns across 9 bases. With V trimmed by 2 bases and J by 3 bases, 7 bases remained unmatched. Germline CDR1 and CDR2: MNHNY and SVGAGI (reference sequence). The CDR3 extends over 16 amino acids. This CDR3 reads CASSYAPQGADTEAFF. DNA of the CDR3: TGTGCCAGCAGTTACGCTCCACAGGGGGCGGACACTGAAGCTTTCTTT.

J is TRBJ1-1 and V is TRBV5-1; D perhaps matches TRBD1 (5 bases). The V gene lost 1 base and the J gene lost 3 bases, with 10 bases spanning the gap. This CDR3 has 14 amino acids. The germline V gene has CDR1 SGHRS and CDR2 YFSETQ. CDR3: CASSLRGIDTEAFF. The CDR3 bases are TGCGCCAGCAGCTTGAGGGGTATTGACACTGAAGCTTTCTTT.

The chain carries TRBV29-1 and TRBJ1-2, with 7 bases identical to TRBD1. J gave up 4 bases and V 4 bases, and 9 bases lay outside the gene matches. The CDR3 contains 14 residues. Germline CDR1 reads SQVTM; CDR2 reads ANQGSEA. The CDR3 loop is CSVGGLTGTYGYTF. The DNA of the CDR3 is TGCAGCGTTGGGGGATTGACAGGGACCTATGGCTACACCTTC.

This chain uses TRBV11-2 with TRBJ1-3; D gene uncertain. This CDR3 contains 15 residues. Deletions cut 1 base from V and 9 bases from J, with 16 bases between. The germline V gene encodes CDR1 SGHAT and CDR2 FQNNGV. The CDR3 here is CASSLVPHPGGTIYF. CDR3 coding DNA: TGTGCCAGCAGCTTAGTGCCCCACCCAGGAGGCACCATATATTTT.

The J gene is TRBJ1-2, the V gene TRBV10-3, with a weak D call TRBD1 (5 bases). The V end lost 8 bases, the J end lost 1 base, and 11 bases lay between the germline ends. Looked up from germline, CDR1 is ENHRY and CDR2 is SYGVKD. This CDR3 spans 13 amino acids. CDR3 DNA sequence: TGTGCCATCGGACAAGGGCTTAACTATGGCTACACCTTC. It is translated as CAIGQGLNYGYTF.

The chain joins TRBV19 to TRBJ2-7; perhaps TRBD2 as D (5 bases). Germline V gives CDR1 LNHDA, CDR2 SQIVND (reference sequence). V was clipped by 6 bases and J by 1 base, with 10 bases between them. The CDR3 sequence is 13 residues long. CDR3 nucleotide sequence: TGTGCCAGTAGCCCCAGGAGGTCCTACGAGCAGTACTTC. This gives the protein CASSPRRSYEQYF.

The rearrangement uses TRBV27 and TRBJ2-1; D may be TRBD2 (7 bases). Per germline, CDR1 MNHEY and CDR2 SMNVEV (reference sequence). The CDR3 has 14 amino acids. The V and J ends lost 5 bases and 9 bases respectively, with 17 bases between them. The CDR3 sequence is CASSPLQGGGEQFF. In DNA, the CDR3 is TGTGCCAGCAGTCCTCTCCAGGGAGGGGGTGAGCAGTTCTTC.

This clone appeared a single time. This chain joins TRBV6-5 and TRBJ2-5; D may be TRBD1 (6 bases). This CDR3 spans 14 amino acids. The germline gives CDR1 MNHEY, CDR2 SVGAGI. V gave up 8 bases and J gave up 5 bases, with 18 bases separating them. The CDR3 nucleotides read TGTGCCAGCCTAGGCAGGGGTTCAAGGGAGACCCAGTACTTC. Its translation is CASLGRGSRETQYF.